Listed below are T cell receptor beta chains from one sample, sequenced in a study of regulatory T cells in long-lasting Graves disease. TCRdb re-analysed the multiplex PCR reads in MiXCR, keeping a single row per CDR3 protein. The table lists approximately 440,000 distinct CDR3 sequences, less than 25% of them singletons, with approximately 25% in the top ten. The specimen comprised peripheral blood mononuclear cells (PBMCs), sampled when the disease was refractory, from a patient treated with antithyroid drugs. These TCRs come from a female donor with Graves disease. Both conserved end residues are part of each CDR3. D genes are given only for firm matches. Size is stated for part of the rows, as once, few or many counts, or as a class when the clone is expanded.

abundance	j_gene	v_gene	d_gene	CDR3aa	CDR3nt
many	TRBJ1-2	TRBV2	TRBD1	CARTDRGPYGYTF	TGTGCCAGGACGGACAGGGGGCCCTATGGCTACACCTTC
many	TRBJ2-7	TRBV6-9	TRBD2	CASSSSGGYEQYF	TGTGCCAGCAGTTCAAGCGGGGGGTACGAGCAGTACTTC
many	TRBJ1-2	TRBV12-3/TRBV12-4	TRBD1	CASTRTGPVYGYTF	TGTGCCAGCACCCGGACAGGACCAGTCTATGGCTACACCTTC
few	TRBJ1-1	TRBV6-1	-	CASSKNDGGKAFF	TGTGCCAGCAGTAAAAACGATGGGGGGAAAGCTTTCTTT
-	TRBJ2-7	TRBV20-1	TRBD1	CSARAFGQGVHEQYF	TGCAGTGCTAGAGCCTTCGGACAGGGTGTCCACGAGCAGTACTTC
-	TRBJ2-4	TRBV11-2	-	CASSLVRGDIQYF	TGTGCCAGCAGCTTAGTCAGGGGGGACATTCAGTACTTC
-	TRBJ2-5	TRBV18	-	CASSPRQGGEQETQYF	TGTGCCAGCTCACCACGACAGGGCGGGGAGCAAGAGACCCAGTACTTC
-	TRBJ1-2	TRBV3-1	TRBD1	CASSLTQGPSGGYTF	TGTGCCAGCAGCCTGACACAGGGGCCCAGTGGTGGCTACACCTTC
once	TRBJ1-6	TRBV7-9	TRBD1	CASSLGGTGNNPPLHF	TGTGCCAGCAGCTTAGGCGGGACAGGAAATAATCCACCCCTCCACTTT
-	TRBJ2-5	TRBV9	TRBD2	CASSQREGDQETQYF	TGTGCCAGCTCCCAACGGGAGGGAGACCAAGAGACCCAGTACTTC
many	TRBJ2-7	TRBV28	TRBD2	CASSPPGGGAYEQYF	TGTGCCAGCAGCCCCCCGGGAGGCGGAGCTTACGAGCAGTACTTC
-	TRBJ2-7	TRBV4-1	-	CASSHLRGAGGHYEQYF	TGCGCCAGCAGCCACCTCCGGGGAGCCGGGGGACACTACGAGCAGTACTTC
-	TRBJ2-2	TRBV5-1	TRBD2	CASSRGLANTGELFF	TGCGCCAGCAGCCGGGGACTAGCGAACACCGGGGAGCTGTTTTTT
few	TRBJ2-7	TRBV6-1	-	CASSQGFGYEQYF	TGTGCCAGCTCACAGGGTTTCGGGTACGAGCAGTACTTC